This T cell receptor (beta chain) was retrieved from a study of post-analysis software for immune sequencing data. Study results and caveats: Patients carried five TRBV segments more frequently than controls did, and TRBV5-6, TRBV5-1 and TRBV20-1 were among them. Strong co-clustering by F measure linked samples that shared a preparation batch. Controls' normalized Chao1 diversity significantly exceeded that of multiple sclerosis patients.

There are a few counts of this clonotype. The antigen is unknown. Prepared TCR beta cDNA libraries contained unique molecular identifiers. Input of about 0.95 to 11 million T cells yielded a few hundred thousand cDNA molecules. TCRdb reprocessed the PCR reads via MiXCR and lists one record per CDR3 protein. There are about 810,000 distinct CDR3 sequences in the sample; approximately 57% occur only once, and roughly 4.4% lies in the top ten. Germline loops: CDR1 LGHDT, CDR2 YNNKEL (reference sequence). Trimming pared 8 bases from V and 6 bases from J, leaving 7 bases between. This CDR3 has 10 amino acids.

The TCR comes from a girl under 18 with multiple sclerosis. The V and J genes are TRBV3-1 and TRBJ1-2; D is undetermined. Source material: blood. DNA of the CDR3: TGTGCCAGCGGGCGTGATGGCTACACCTTC. Translated: CASGRDGYTF.